This T cell receptor (beta chain) was captured in a study of T cells in Graves' hyperthyroidism and ophthalmopathy. This clonotype was recorded a few times. RNA transcripts served as the template for amplifying TCR beta CDR3 regions. HTBI primers were the set used in a first-round RT-PCR of the TCR CDR3. MiXCR was run by TCRdb on the multiplex PCR reads, yielding one entry per CDR3 protein. This sample carries 550,000 to 600,000 distinct CDR3 sequences, approximately 16% of them seen once, and the ten largest clones take 18%. Trimming cost V 7 bases and J 0 bases, with 20 bases left between them. From germline, CDR1 is SGHTS and CDR2 YDEGEE. This CDR3 comprises 17 residues. Graves' hyperthyroidism was deemed stable given no ophthalmopathy progression within 18 months. Patients were aged 18 to 65, had disease duration under 2 months, and had newly diagnosed hyperthyroidism.

This receptor was identified in a woman between 18 and 29 years old with Graves' hyperthyroidism. The V and J genes are TRBV5-8 and TRBJ1-5; D is uncertain. The source material was blood. The DNA of the CDR3 is TGTGCCAGCGAAACCGCAAAAAGTTGGGGTAGCAATCAGCCCCAGCATTTT. It encodes CASETAKSWGSNQPQHF.